This is a list of T cell receptor beta chains from one sample in a study of regulatory T cells in long-lasting Graves disease. TCRdb redid the calling of the multiplex PCR reads with MiXCR, one entry per CDR3 protein. The sample lists fewer than 400,000 distinct CDR3 sequences, about a fifth occurring once. The source was peripheral blood mononuclear cells (PBMCs), collected when the disease was refractory, from a patient treated with antithyroid drugs. These receptors were collected from a female donor with Graves disease. The CDR3 runs from the conserved cysteine through the conserved F or W. The D gene is left open where the match is weak. Where a row states a size, it is once, few, many or the class of an expanded clone; other rows omit it.

NA	TRBV20-1	14	NA	TRBJ2-1	CSASTGESYNEQFF	TGCAGTGCTAGTACAGGAGAGTCCTACAATGAGCAGTTCTTC
NA	TRBV19	16	NA	TRBJ1-4	CASSPEGEGGGEKLFF	TGTGCCAGTAGCCCAGAAGGCGAGGGGGGAGGAGAAAAACTGTTTTTT
many	TRBV12-3/TRBV12-4	13	NA	TRBJ1-2	CASSRNWAYGYTF	TGTGCCAGCAGTCGGAACTGGGCCTATGGCTACACCTTC
NA	TRBV7-9	12	NA	TRBJ2-1	CASSLSGERQFF	TGTGCCAGCAGCTTAAGTGGGGAGCGGCAGTTCTTC
many	TRBV2	14	NA	TRBJ1-4	CASSKYAANEKLFF	TGTGCCAGCAGTAAATACGCGGCTAATGAAAAACTGTTTTTT
NA	TRBV20-1	16	NA	TRBJ2-4	CSANPLAALAKNIQYF	TGCAGTGCCAATCCCTTAGCGGCACTAGCCAAAAACATTCAGTACTTC
NA	TRBV6-2/TRBV6-3	17	NA	TRBJ2-6	CASSLGRESSGANVLTF	TGTGCCAGCAGTTTGGGCAGGGAATCCTCTGGGGCCAACGTCCTGACTTTC
many	TRBV6-1	16	TRBD1	TRBJ1-1	CASSEVMTGGNTEAFF	TGTGCCAGCAGTGAAGTTATGACAGGGGGGAACACTGAAGCTTTCTTT
NA	TRBV11-2	15	NA	TRBJ2-2	CASSLVGAGTGELFF	TGTGCCAGCAGCTTAGTCGGGGCGGGTACCGGGGAGCTGTTTTTT
many	TRBV6-2/TRBV6-3	18	TRBD2	TRBJ2-5	CASSYTLGREGRGETQYF	TGTGCCAGCAGTTACACCCTCGGGCGGGAGGGACGAGGAGAGACCCAGTACTTC
few	TRBV7-2	15	NA	TRBJ2-1	CASSLGLRLDNEQFF	TGTGCCAGCAGCTTAGGTTTGCGGCTGGACAATGAGCAGTTCTTC
NA	TRBV4-1	16	TRBD1	TRBJ2-2	CASSQIPGQGRGELFF	TGCGCCAGCAGCCAAATCCCGGGACAGGGGAGGGGGGAGCTGTTTTTT
few	TRBV6-1	13	NA	TRBJ2-7	CASSILVSYEQYF	TGTGCCAGCAGCATACTAGTGTCCTACGAGCAGTACTTC
many	TRBV5-5	14	NA	TRBJ1-2	CASSLAETGDGYTF	TGTGCCAGCAGCTTGGCCGAGACAGGCGATGGCTACACCTTC
few	TRBV10-3	16	TRBD1	TRBJ1-6	CAISDPAGQGSSPLHF	TGTGCCATCAGTGACCCCGCAGGACAGGGTTCCTCACCCCTCCACTTT
few	TRBV27	17	TRBD2	TRBJ2-5	CASRPPSTSGNWETQYF	TGTGCCAGCAGACCGCCGTCGACTAGCGGGAATTGGGAGACCCAGTACTTC
NA	TRBV6-1	15	TRBD1	TRBJ2-5	CASSPGQGAEETQYF	TGTGCCAGCAGTCCCGGACAGGGGGCAGAAGAGACCCAGTACTTC
many	TRBV7-2	13	TRBD1	TRBJ1-2	CASSLGTGTPGPF	TGTGCCAGCAGCTTAGGGACAGGGACACCAGGACCCTTC
many	TRBV7-2	17	TRBD2	TRBJ2-4	CASSSAGLAGGRNIQYF	TGTGCCAGCAGCTCCGCGGGGCTAGCGGGAGGGCGAAACATTCAGTACTTC
NA	TRBV6-1	16	NA	TRBJ1-2	CASKHRDGAYNYGYTF	TGTGCCAGCAAACACCGGGACGGAGCATATAACTATGGCTACACCTTC
many	TRBV28	12	NA	TRBJ2-1	CASSFGKREQFF	TGTGCCAGCAGTTTCGGCAAGCGCGAGCAGTTCTTC
NA	TRBV11-3	18	NA	TRBJ2-7	CASSLDFVGVPISYEQYF	TGTGCCAGCAGCTTAGATTTTGTGGGAGTACCAATTTCCTACGAGCAGTACTTC
many	TRBV6-5	14	NA	TRBJ1-1	CASSYSRGYTEAFF	TGTGCCAGCAGTTACTCCAGGGGCTACACTGAAGCTTTCTTT
NA	TRBV2	14	NA	TRBJ1-5	CVSSLAGISQPQHF	TGTGTCAGCAGTCTTGCAGGGATCAGTCAGCCCCAGCATTTT
many	TRBV6-5	14	TRBD1	TRBJ1-2	CASSFDRANYGYTF	TGTGCCAGCAGTTTCGACAGGGCGAACTATGGCTACACCTTC
NA	TRBV19	15	TRBD1	TRBJ2-7	CASRFSQGGSYEQYF	TGTGCCAGTAGATTCTCACAGGGGGGCTCCTACGAGCAGTACTTC
few	TRBV19	14	TRBD2	TRBJ2-2	CASSSGLAAGELFF	TGTGCCAGTAGTTCGGGACTAGCTGCCGGGGAGCTGTTTTTT
few	TRBV6-2/TRBV6-3	14	NA	TRBJ2-5	CASSYIGGQETQYF	TGTGCCAGCAGTTACATAGGGGGTCAAGAGACCCAGTACTTC
many	TRBV12-3/TRBV12-4	11	NA	TRBJ1-2	CASRIDGGYTF	TGTGCCAGCAGGATTGACGGTGGCTACACCTTC
NA	TRBV7-2	13	NA	TRBJ2-2	CASSLTGTTELFF	TGTGCCAGCAGCCTGACGGGGACGACGGAGCTGTTTTTT
many	TRBV6-2/TRBV6-3	14	NA	TRBJ1-5	CARTKVGGNQPQHF	TGTGCCAGGACTAAAGTGGGCGGCAATCAGCCCCAGCATTTT
many	TRBV27	13	TRBD1	TRBJ1-2	CATTGTGAQGYTF	TGTGCCACCACAGGGACAGGGGCGCAGGGCTACACCTTC
many	TRBV11-2	17	NA	TRBJ1-1	CASSLASAGYRGTEAFF	TGTGCCAGCAGCTTAGCGTCGGCAGGTTATAGGGGGACTGAAGCTTTCTTT
few	TRBV19	14	NA	TRBJ1-4	CASSMRGTNEKLFF	TGTGCCAGTAGTATGAGGGGTACTAATGAAAAACTGTTTTTT
many	TRBV12-3/TRBV12-4	13	NA	TRBJ1-1	CASSQKDGTQAFF	TGTGCCAGCAGCCAAAAGGACGGGACACAAGCTTTCTTT
NA	TRBV4-1	16	TRBD2	TRBJ2-2	CASSLIAGSGTGELFF	TGCGCCAGCAGCCTTATAGCGGGATCGGGCACCGGGGAGCTGTTTTTT
many	TRBV28	16	NA	TRBJ2-1	CASSLGGTRIYNEQFF	TGTGCCAGCAGTTTAGGTGGGACGCGGATTTACAATGAGCAGTTCTTC
few	TRBV7-2	16	NA	TRBJ2-7	CASSSSGGSGNYEQYF	TGTGCCAGCAGCTCGTCTGGCGGGTCGGGGAACTACGAGCAGTACTTC
NA	TRBV5-1	17	TRBD1	TRBJ1-1	CASSFERGQPRRGEAFF	TGCGCCAGCAGCTTTGAAAGGGGACAGCCACGCCGGGGTGAAGCTTTCTTT
few	TRBV7-2	13	NA	TRBJ2-7	CASSPDSSGEQYF	TGTGCCAGCAGCCCAGACTCTTCGGGTGAGCAGTACTTC
many	TRBV7-2	14	NA	TRBJ1-2	CASSLGLVGYGYTF	TGTGCCAGCAGCTTAGGGCTCGTTGGCTATGGCTACACCTTC
few	TRBV9	17	TRBD1	TRBJ1-1	CASSVEGTGAASPEAFF	TGTGCCAGCAGCGTAGAAGGGACAGGGGCCGCTTCCCCTGAAGCTTTCTTT
few	TRBV7-9	16	NA	TRBJ2-1	CASSPGVAKRNNEQFF	TGTGCCAGCAGCCCCGGCGTGGCGAAAAGAAACAATGAGCAGTTCTTC
many	TRBV30	14	TRBD1	TRBJ2-7	CACWGQGAFYEQYF	TGTGCCTGCTGGGGACAGGGTGCTTTCTACGAGCAGTACTTC
NA	TRBV2	15	TRBD2	TRBJ2-1	CASSDTSGAYNEQFF	TGTGCCAGCAGTGATACTAGCGGAGCCTACAATGAGCAGTTCTTC
NA	TRBV20-1	12	NA	TRBJ2-7	CSARDPAGEQYF	TGCAGTGCTAGGGACCCTGCAGGGGAGCAGTACTTC
few	TRBV20-1	13	NA	TRBJ2-2	CSARGRVGGELFF	TGCAGTGCTAGGGGTCGCGTAGGCGGGGAGCTGTTTTTT
few	TRBV6-2/TRBV6-3	17	NA	TRBJ2-7	CASSYSTTRAFSYEQYF	TGTGCCAGCAGTTACTCGACTACCAGGGCCTTCTCCTACGAGCAGTACTTC
many	TRBV6-5	13	NA	TRBJ1-2	CASSYSTGGGYTF	TGTGCCAGCAGTTACTCGACTGGGGGTGGCTACACCTTC
few	TRBV27	14	NA	TRBJ2-7	CASSLSGPGDEQYF	TGTGCCAGCAGTTTGTCTGGCCCGGGGGACGAGCAGTACTTC
few	TRBV20-1	16	NA	TRBJ2-7	CSARDPGGLSSYEQYF	TGCAGTGCTAGAGATCCTGGCGGGTTAAGCTCCTACGAGCAGTACTTC
once	TRBV7-9	14	NA	TRBJ1-1	CASSKHGMNTEAFF	TGTGCCAGCAGTAAACACGGGATGAACACTGAAGCTTTCTTT
NA	TRBV18	15	TRBD1	TRBJ1-1	CASSPEQGKDTEAFF	TGTGCCAGCTCACCGGAACAGGGGAAGGACACTGAAGCTTTCTTT
many	TRBV11-2	12	NA	TRBJ1-1	CASSGRKPEAFF	TGTGCCAGCAGCGGACGGAAGCCGGAAGCTTTCTTT
many	TRBV7-9	14	TRBD1	TRBJ2-5	CASSVRTGKETQYF	TGTGCCAGCAGCGTCCGGACAGGGAAAGAGACCCAGTACTTC